This TCR beta chain was sequenced during a study of T cells in Graves' hyperthyroidism and ophthalmopathy. General observations from the study: Blood also showed most of the thyroid clonotypes that were expanded above 0.001.

In patients aged 18 to 65, hyperthyroidism was newly diagnosed, with duration under 2 months. This clonotype has ten or more counts. Its antigen is currently unknown. The CDR3 runs 16 residues. V was trimmed by 1 base and J by 5 bases, leaving 17 bases between them. Germline values: CDR1 MDHEN, CDR2 SYDVKM. TCR beta CDR3 regions were amplified from RNA. The primer set for the first-round RT-PCR of the TCR CDR3 was HTBI. TCRdb used MiXCR to reprocess the multiplex PCR reads, holding one entry per CDR3 protein. The sample shows about 380,000 distinct CDR3 sequences, approximately 13% of them seen only once.

Sequencing was carried out using blood. The sequence came from a young man with Graves' hyperthyroidism that later progressed to Graves' ophthalmopathy. This chain joins TRBV28 and TRBJ2-5, with a weak D call TRBD1 (6 bases). CDR3 coding DNA: TGTGCCAGCAGTTTATTAGATCAGGGGATGCGGGAGACCCAGTACTTC. Residues: CASSLLDQGMRETQYF.